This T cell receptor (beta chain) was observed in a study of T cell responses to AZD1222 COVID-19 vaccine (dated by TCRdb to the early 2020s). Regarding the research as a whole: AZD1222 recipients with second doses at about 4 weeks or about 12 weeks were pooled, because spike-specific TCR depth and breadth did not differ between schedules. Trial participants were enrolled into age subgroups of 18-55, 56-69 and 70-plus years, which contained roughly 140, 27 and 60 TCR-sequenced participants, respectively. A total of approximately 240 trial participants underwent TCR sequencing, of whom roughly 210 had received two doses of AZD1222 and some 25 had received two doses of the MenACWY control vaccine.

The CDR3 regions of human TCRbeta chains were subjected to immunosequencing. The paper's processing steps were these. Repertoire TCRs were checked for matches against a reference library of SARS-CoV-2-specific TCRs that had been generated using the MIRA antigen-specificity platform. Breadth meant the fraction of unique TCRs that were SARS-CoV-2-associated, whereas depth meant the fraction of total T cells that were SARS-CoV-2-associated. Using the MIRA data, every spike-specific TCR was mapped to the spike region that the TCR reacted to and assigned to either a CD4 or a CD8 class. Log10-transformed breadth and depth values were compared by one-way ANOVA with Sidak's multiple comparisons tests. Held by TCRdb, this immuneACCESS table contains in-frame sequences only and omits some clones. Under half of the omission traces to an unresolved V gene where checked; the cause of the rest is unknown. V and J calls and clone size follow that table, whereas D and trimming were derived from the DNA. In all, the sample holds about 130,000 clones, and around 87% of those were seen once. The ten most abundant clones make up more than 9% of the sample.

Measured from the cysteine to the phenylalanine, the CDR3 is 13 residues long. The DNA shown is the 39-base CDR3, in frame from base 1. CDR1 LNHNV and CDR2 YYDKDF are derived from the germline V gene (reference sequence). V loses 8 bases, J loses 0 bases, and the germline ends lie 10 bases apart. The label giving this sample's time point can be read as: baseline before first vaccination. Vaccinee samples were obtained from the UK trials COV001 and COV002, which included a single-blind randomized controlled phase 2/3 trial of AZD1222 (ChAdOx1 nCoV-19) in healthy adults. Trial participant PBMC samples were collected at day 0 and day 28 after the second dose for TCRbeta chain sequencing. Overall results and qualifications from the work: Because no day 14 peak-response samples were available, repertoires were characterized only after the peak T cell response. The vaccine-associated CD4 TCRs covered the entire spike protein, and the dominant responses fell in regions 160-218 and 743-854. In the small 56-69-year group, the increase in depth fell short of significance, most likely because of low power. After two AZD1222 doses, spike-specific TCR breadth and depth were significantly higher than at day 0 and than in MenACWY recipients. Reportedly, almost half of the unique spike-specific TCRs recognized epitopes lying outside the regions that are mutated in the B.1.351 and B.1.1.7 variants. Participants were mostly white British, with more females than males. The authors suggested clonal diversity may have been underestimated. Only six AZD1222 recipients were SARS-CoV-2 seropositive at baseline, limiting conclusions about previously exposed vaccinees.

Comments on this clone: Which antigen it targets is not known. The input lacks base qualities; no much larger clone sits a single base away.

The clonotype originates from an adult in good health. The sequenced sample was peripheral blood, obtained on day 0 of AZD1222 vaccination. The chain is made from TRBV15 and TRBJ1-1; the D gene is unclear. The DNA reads TGTGCCACCGGGATTTTATTGAACACTGAAGCTTTCTTT. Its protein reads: CATGILLNTEAFF.